A selection of T cell receptor beta chains follows, all from one sample in a study of identical twins. TCRdb redid the calling of the 5' RACE reads with MiXCR, one entry per CDR3 protein. The profile shows approximately 590,000 distinct CDR3 sequences, 9.5% to 10% of them singletons. This same sample was also taken into another study, of yellow fever vaccine responses in identical twins.

Sequenced material: PBMCs. The receptors come from a woman aged 18 to 35 in good health. The CDR3 runs from the conserved cysteine through the conserved F or W. Fields, in order: V gene, J gene, clone size, D gene, CDR3 DNA, CDR3 protein. The D gene is left open where the match is weak. Clone size is shown for a subset of rows, as once, few, many or a class of expanded clone.

TRBV5-1	TRBJ2-7	many	TRBD1	TGCGCCAGCAGCGAAGGGACAGACCTCTCCTACGAGCAGTACTTC	CASSEGTDLSYEQYF
TRBV12-3/TRBV12-4	TRBJ2-7	many	TRBD1	TGTGCCAGCAGCCGACAGGGCACCTACGAGCAGTACTTC	CASSRQGTYEQYF
TRBV6-2/TRBV6-3	TRBJ2-7	few	-	TGTGCCAGCAGTCGCCTGGGGTTAGACACCTACGAGCAGTACTTC	CASSRLGLDTYEQYF
TRBV7-6	TRBJ2-2	few	TRBD2	TGTGCCAGCAGCTTTTTCCGGGTGGGGCGAGCGGGAGTTGCCGGGGAGCTGTTTTTT	CASSFFRVGRAGVAGELFF
TRBV19	TRBJ1-1	-	-	TGTGCCAGTAGTATAGGACAGATGAACACTGAAGCTTTCTTT	CASSIGQMNTEAFF
TRBV7-3	TRBJ2-1	-	TRBD2	TGTGCCAGCAGCTTATCTCCGGGGGGGCTCGACAATGAGCAGTTCTTC	CASSLSPGGLDNEQFF
TRBV7-9	TRBJ2-3	-	TRBD1	TGTGCCAGCAGCACCTGGGGACAGTTGTCGAGGACAGATACGCAGTATTTT	CASSTWGQLSRTDTQYF
TRBV4-3	TRBJ1-2	many	-	TGCGCCAGCAGCCAAGAGGGACGGAACTATGGCTACACCTTC	CASSQEGRNYGYTF
TRBV20-1	TRBJ2-1	many	TRBD2	TGCAGTGCTAGAAACGGACTAGCGGGGGGGCCCGAGAGTGAGCAGTTCTTC	CSARNGLAGGPESEQFF
TRBV5-1	TRBJ2-3	few	-	TGCGCCAGCAGCTTGGACGGGGCGAACACAGATACGCAGTATTTT	CASSLDGANTDTQYF